This section outlines one T cell receptor beta chain sequence together with its context. Authors' processing steps: Reference gene primers were amplified, and this amplification served to estimate nucleated cell counts. Some clones are missing from TCRdb's copy, which holds only in-frame ones; the method was immunoSEQ multiplex PCR. D and trimming come from the DNA, and the V and J calls and clone size come from that table. The sample records approximately 380,000 clones, 91% being singletons. These data come from a study of blood T cell repertoires in COVID-19. Cohorts were assigned according to the clinical history that participants reported. Within the 2 weeks before study entry, each person in the exposed group met a COVID-19 case. The CDR3 contains 13 residues. The germline V gene has CDR1 ENHRY and CDR2 SYGVKD. V lost 6 bases and J 3 bases, leaving 10 bases between the germline ends.

The source of this sequence is a middle-aged woman who had been exposed to COVID-19. This chain connects TRBV10-3 to TRBJ2-3; D is possibly TRBD1 (6 bases). Sequencing was done on a sample of PBMCs or T cells enriched from blood (not recorded which). The CDR3 region is CAISPQGTDTQYF. CDR3 coding DNA: TGTGCCATCAGCCCACAGGGTACAGATACGCAGTATTTT.